The source of this TCR beta chain is a study of cytomegalovirus exposure and HLA in healthy donors. Background on the study: The 130 or so validation repertoires used the same platform as the approximately 700 first-cohort repertoires (as reported by a later analysis). Study-wide results and limits: Across donors, most TCRs were seen rarely, yet some public ones were widespread. Reportedly, diagnosis of cytomegalovirus status by the classifier showed high specificity and sensitivity. According to a subsequent analysis, TCR clusters from the first cohort were inclined to appear together in the 120 validation repertoires.

The assay was immunoSEQ multiplex PCR, and TCRdb's table has in-frame clones only and misses some. The table records some 180,000 clones, roughly nine tenths of them present only once. The germline CDR1 and CDR2 sequences are SGDLS and YYNGEE. The junction had 6 bases not matched to a gene; V was cut back by 7 bases and J by 2 bases. The CDR3 sequence is 14 residues long. As to this clone: Its antigen is as yet unknown.

The sequenced material came from PBMCs. The chain combines TRBV9 with TRBJ1-1; 9 bases match TRBD1. This clonotype was obtained from a man in his thirties or forties in good health and CMV-seropositive. The CDR3 here is CASGNRGLNTEAFF. The DNA of the CDR3 is TGTGCCAGCGGAAACAGGGGGCTTAACACTGAAGCTTTCTTT.